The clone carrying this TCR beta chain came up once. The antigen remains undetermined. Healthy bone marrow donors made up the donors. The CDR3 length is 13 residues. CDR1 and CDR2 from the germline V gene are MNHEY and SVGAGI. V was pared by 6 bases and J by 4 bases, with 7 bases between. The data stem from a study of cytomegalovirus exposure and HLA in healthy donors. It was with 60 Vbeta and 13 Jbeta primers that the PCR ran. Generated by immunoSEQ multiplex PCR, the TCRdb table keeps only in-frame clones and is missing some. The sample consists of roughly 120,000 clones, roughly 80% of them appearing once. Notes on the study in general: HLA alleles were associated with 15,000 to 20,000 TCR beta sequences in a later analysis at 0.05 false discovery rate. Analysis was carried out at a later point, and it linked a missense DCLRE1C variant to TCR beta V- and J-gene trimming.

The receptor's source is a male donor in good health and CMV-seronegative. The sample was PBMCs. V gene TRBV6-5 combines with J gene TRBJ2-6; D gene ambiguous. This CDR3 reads CASRVRGANVLTF. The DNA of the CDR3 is TGTGCCAGCAGGGTGCGCGGGGCCAACGTCCTGACTTTC.